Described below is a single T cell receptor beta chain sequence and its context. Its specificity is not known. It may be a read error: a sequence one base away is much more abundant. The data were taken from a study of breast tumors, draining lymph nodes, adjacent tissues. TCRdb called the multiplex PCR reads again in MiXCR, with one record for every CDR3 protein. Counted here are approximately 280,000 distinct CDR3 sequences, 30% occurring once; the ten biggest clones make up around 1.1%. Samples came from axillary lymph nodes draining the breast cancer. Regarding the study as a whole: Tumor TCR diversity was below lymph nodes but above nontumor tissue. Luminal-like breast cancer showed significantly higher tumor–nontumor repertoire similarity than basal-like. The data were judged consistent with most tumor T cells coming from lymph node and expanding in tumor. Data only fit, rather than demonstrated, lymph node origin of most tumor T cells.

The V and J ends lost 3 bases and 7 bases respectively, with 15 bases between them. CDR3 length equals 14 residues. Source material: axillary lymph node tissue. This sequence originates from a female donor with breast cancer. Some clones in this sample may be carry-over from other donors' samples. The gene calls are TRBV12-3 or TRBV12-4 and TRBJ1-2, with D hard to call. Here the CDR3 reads CASSFAQSPGGYTF. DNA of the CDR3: TGTGCCAGCAGTTTCGCGCAGTCCCCGGGTGGCTACACCTTC.